This T cell receptor beta chain stems from a study of early T cells in non-severe SARS-CoV-2 infection. Study details: The study sequenced bulk RNA from unsorted whole blood, with chains unpaired.

V was cut by 0 bases and J by 9 bases, with 13 bases left in between. The CDR3 runs 14 residues. The germline V gene has CDR1 SGHDT and CDR2 YYEEEE. Study results and limitations: Reliance on VDJdb matching favored anti-spike CD8 responses; private and CD4 specificities were missed.

This clonotype appeared many times. Its target is not known. Separate cDNA molecules each had unique molecular identifiers attached to them. TCRdb re-derived calls from the 5' RACE reads in MiXCR, one entry per CDR3 protein. The sample lists tens of thousands of distinct CDR3 sequences; 8.5% to 12% were seen once. The V gene is TRBV5-6, the J gene TRBJ2-1, with unresolved D. This clonotype was sampled from an adult who was a healthcare worker with PCR-confirmed SARS-CoV-2 infection or an uninfected control (not recorded which). Sequences were obtained from whole blood. The DNA of the CDR3 is TGTGCCAGCAGCTTGGTAAATACTCACGGTGAGCAGTTCTTC. Encoded protein: CASSLVNTHGEQFF.